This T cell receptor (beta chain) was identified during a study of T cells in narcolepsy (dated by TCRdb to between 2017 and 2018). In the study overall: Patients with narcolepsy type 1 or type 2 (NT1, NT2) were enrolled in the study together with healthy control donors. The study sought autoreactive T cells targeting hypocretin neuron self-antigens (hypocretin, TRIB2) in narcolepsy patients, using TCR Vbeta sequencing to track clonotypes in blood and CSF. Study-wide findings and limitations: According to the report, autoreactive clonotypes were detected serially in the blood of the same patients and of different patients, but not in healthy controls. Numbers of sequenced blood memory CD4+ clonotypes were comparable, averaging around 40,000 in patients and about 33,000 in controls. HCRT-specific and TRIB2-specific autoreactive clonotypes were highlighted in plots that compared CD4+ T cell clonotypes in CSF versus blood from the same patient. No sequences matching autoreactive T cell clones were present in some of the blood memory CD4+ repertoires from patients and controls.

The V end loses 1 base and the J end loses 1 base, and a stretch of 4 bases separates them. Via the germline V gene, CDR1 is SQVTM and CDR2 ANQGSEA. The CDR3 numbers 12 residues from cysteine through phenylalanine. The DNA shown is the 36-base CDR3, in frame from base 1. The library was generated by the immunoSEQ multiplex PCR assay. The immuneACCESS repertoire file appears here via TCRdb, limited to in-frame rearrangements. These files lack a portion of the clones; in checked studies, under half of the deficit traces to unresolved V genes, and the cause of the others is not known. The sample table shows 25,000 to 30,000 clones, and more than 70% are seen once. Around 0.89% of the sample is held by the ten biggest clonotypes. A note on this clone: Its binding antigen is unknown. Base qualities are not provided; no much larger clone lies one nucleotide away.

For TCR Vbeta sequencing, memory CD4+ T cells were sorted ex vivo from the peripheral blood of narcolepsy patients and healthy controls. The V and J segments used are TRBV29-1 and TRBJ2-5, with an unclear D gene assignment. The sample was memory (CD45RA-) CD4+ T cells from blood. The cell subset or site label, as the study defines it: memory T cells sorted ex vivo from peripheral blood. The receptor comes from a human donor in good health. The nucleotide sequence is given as TGCAGCGTTGAAGCAGTCCAAGAGACCCAGTACTTC. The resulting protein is CSVEAVQETQYF.